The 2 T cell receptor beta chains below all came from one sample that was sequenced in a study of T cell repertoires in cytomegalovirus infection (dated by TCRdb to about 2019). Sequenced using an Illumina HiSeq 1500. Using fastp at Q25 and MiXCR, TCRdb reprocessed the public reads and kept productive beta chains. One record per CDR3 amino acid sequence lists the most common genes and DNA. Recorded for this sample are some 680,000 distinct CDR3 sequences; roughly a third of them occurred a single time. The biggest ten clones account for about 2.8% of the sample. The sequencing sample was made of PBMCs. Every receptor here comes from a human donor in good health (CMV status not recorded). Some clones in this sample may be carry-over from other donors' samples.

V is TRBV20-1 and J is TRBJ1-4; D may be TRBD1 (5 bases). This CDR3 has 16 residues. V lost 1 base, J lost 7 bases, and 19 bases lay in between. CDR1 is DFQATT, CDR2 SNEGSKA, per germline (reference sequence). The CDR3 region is CSARASRGPRGEKLFF. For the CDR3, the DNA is TGCAGTGCTAGAGCTAGCCGGGGCCCGAGGGGTGAAAAACTGTTTTTT.

The CDR3, as DNA: TGTGCCAGCAGTGCTTCTACAGAGGGCGCGGACGTTTACGAGCAGTACTTC. This translates into CASSASTEGADVYEQYF. The rearrangement uses TRBV6-5 and TRBJ2-7; weak D call: TRBD2 (5 bases). V was cut by 5 bases and J by 4 bases, with 24 bases left in between. Germline CDR1 reads MNHEY; CDR2 reads SVGAGI. The CDR3 runs to 17 residues.